A selection of T cell receptor beta chains follows, all from one sample in a study of early T cells in non-severe SARS-CoV-2 infection. TCRdb recomputed calls from the 5' RACE reads with MiXCR, one row per CDR3 protein. The sample holds fewer than 65,000 distinct CDR3 sequences, over 4.5% seen once. This sample comprised whole blood, obtained at baseline. Every receptor here comes from an adult who was a healthcare worker with PCR-confirmed SARS-CoV-2 infection or an uninfected control (not recorded which). The CDR3 runs from the conserved cysteine through the conserved F or W. D genes are given only for firm matches. Rows may omit the clone size; those that give it use once, few, many or a size class.

D,size,J,V,CDR3,DNA
NA,many,TRBJ1-5,TRBV10-3,CAISEDGLSNQPQHF,TGTGCCATCAGTGAGGACGGCCTTAGCAATCAGCCCCAGCATTTT
NA,medium-sized,TRBJ2-7,TRBV4-2,CASSQEGHNEQYF,TGTGCCAGCAGCCAAGAGGGACACAACGAGCAGTACTTC
NA,few,TRBJ1-2,TRBV6-2/TRBV6-3,CASRPRPASYGYTF,TGTGCCAGCAGGCCCCGGCCGGCCTCCTATGGCTACACCTTC
TRBD2,many,TRBJ2-7,TRBV10-1,CASSEEIEAGDQYEQYF,TGCGCCAGCAGTGAGGAGATAGAGGCGGGAGACCAGTACGAGCAGTACTTC
NA,many,TRBJ2-1,TRBV18,CASSAGSTNEQFF,TGTGCCAGCTCCGCGGGGAGTACTAATGAGCAGTTCTTC
TRBD2,NA,TRBJ2-1,TRBV12-3/TRBV12-4,CASTSTHGRREQFF,TGTGCCAGCACCTCTACCCACGGGAGGCGTGAGCAGTTCTTC
NA,few,TRBJ2-2,TRBV24-1,CATQGTPNTGELFF,TGTGCCACCCAGGGGACACCGAACACCGGGGAGCTGTTTTTT
NA,few,TRBJ2-7,TRBV15,CATSRARGFTYEQYF,TGTGCCACCAGCAGAGCCCGGGGATTTACCTACGAGCAGTACTTC
TRBD1,many,TRBJ1-3,TRBV25-1,CASSVGQERNTIYF,TGTGCCAGCAGTGTGGGACAGGAAAGAAACACCATATATTTT
TRBD1,few,TRBJ1-4,TRBV28,CASSVQTGYNEKLFF,TGTGCCAGCAGTGTACAGACAGGGTATAATGAAAAACTGTTTTTT
NA,few,TRBJ2-3,TRBV20-1,CSAPTWQDGKDTQYF,TGCAGTGCCCCAACCTGGCAGGATGGGAAAGATACGCAGTATTTT
NA,many,TRBJ2-7,TRBV6-5,CASSYASRAEQYF,TGTGCCAGCAGTTACGCGTCCCGAGCCGAGCAGTACTTC
NA,NA,TRBJ2-7,TRBV2,CASALEQIGEQYF,TGTGCCAGCGCTCTCGAGCAGATTGGGGAGCAGTACTTC
TRBD2,few,TRBJ2-3,TRBV15,CATSTGLAGGITFTDTQYF,TGTGCCACCAGCACCGGACTAGCGGGAGGAATAACATTCACAGATACGCAGTATTTT
NA,many,TRBJ1-3,TRBV7-2,CASSLVKGNTIYF,TGTGCCAGCAGCTTAGTTAAAGGAAACACCATATATTTT
NA,many,TRBJ1-4,TRBV28,CASSFGGGGREKLFF,TGTGCCAGCAGTTTCGGAGGGGGAGGTAGAGAAAAACTGTTTTTT
NA,NA,TRBJ2-7,TRBV19,CASSIQGFSKTEQYF,TGTGCCAGTAGTATCCAGGGGTTCTCCAAAACCGAGCAGTACTTC
TRBD1,medium-sized,TRBJ2-2,TRBV6-4,CASSDSPGQGAGELFF,TGTGCCAGCAGTGACTCGCCGGGACAGGGGGCCGGGGAGCTGTTTTTT
TRBD2,many,TRBJ2-7,TRBV29-1,CSVEDSLTSESYEQYF,TGCAGCGTTGAAGATTCACTCACTAGCGAATCCTACGAGCAGTACTTC
NA,many,TRBJ2-5,TRBV5-5,CASSFNSGTGQETQYF,TGTGCCAGCAGCTTTAATAGCGGGACAGGGCAAGAGACCCAGTACTTC
TRBD1,many,TRBJ2-7,TRBV7-9,CASSQNPGTGAEQYF,TGTGCCAGCAGCCAGAACCCCGGGACAGGGGCCGAGCAGTACTTC
TRBD2,many,TRBJ2-1,TRBV5-1,CASSGQTSGRSYNEQFF,TGCGCCAGCAGCGGACAGACTAGCGGGAGGTCCTACAATGAGCAGTTCTTC
NA,many,TRBJ2-7,TRBV20-1,CSAPGAGDLSYEQYF,TGCAGTGCTCCCGGCGCCGGGGACCTCTCCTACGAGCAGTACTTC
NA,many,TRBJ1-1,TRBV6-5,CASSYSRQNTEAFF,TGTGCCAGCAGTTACTCCCGACAGAACACTGAAGCTTTCTTT
NA,many,TRBJ2-2,TRBV4-1,CASSLQAWSSTGELFF,TGCGCCAGCAGCCTGCAGGCATGGAGCAGCACCGGGGAGCTGTTTTTT
TRBD2,few,TRBJ2-1,TRBV7-9,CASSPLGGSYNEQFF,TGTGCCAGCAGCCCCCTGGGGGGGTCCTACAATGAGCAGTTCTTC
NA,NA,TRBJ2-3,TRBV5-1,CASSLGPRMDTQYF,TGCGCCAGCAGCTTAGGGCCGCGGATGGATACGCAGTATTTT
TRBD1,many,TRBJ2-2,TRBV29-1,CSVPDRDPTGELFF,TGCAGCGTTCCTGACAGGGATCCCACCGGGGAGCTGTTTTTT
NA,many,TRBJ2-3,TRBV7-9,CASTRWGTSTDTQYF,TGTGCCAGCACCCGCTGGGGGACTAGCACAGATACGCAGTATTTT
NA,NA,TRBJ1-2,TRBV20-1,CSAPQGGAYGYTF,TGCAGTGCTCCCCAAGGGGGAGCCTATGGCTACACCTTC
TRBD1,many,TRBJ1-4,TRBV7-6,CASSSSLGSRDRVSRSNEKLFF,TGTGCCAGCAGCTCATCCTTGGGGTCTCGAGACAGGGTATCTAGATCTAATGAAAAACTGTTTTTT
NA,many,TRBJ2-3,TRBV20-1,CSARSARPSTDTQYF,TGCAGTGCTAGGTCTGCCAGACCTAGCACAGATACGCAGTATTTT